These 20 T cell receptor beta chains share one sample of origin, sequenced in a study of T cell responses to AZD1222 COVID-19 vaccine. The protocol was immunoSEQ multiplex PCR, while the TCRdb copy is restricted to in-frame clones and leaves out a portion. This table holds more than 85,000 clones, around 84% found once. The specimen comprised peripheral blood, sampled 28 days after the second AZD1222 dose. The origin of the receptors is an adult who received the AZD1222 COVID-19 vaccine.

The chain has TRBV7-9 and TRBJ1-1; possibly TRBD1 for D (5 bases). The length of the CDR3 is 13 residues. CDR1 and CDR2 (germline): SEHNR, FQNEAQ (reference sequence). The chain's CDR3 is CLHSEGRNTEAFF. The CDR3 coding sequence is TGTCTCCACTCGGAGGGGAGGAACACTGAAGCTTTCTTT.

V gene TRBV3-1 (or the pseudogene TRBV3-2) combines with J gene TRBJ2-2, with D tentatively TRBD2 (6 bases). Germline values: CDR1 LGHDT, CDR2 YNNKEL (reference sequence). V dropped 2 bases and J dropped 4 bases, with 14 bases sitting between them. CDR3 length: 16 residues. The CDR3 region has the DNA TGTGCCAGCAGCCAAAGTAAAGGCGGGGCCACCGGGGAGCTGTTTTTT. Translated: CASSQSKGGATGELFF.

The chain employs TRBV6-2 or TRBV6-3 and TRBJ1-1; possible D gene TRBD1, 6 bases. V was cut by 6 bases and J by 5 bases, with 22 bases left in between. CDR1 MNHEY and CDR2 SVGEGT come from the germline V gene. The CDR3 loop spans 16 amino acids. The CDR3 coding sequence is TGTGCCAGCAGCTCCCGCCCCGACAGGCATCAAACTGAAGCTTTCTTT. Its translation: CASSSRPDRHQTEAFF.

The chain is built from TRBV27 and TRBJ2-1, with TRBD2 identical over 8 bases. Germline assignment: CDR1 MNHEY and CDR2 SMNVEV (reference sequence). The trim removed 8 bases at V and 15 bases at J, leaving 12 bases unmatched. The CDR3 is 12 amino acids. CDR3 coding DNA: TGTGCCAGCTCACCCCCTTGGGGACTAGTGTTCTTC. It translates to CASSPPWGLVFF.

This chain connects TRBV30 to TRBJ1-6; 9 bases agree with TRBD1. The V gene end was trimmed by 0 bases and the J gene end by 8 bases; junction bases not matched to a gene: 5. This CDR3 spans 15 amino acids. Germline CDR1 GTSNPN, CDR2 SVGIG (reference sequence). The CDR3, as DNA: TGTGCCTGGAGTGTACGGGACAGGGTATATTCACCCCTCCACTTT. Its protein product is CAWSVRDRVYSPLHF.

The CDR3 loop reads CASSARGAINEKLFF. The CDR3 coding sequence is TGTGCCAGCAGCGCCAGGGGGGCTATTAATGAAAAACTGTTTTTT. The chain employs TRBV9 and TRBJ1-4, with TRBD1 matching 7 bases. The CDR3 sequence is 15 residues long. V was pared by 3 bases and J by 4 bases, with 6 bases of the junction left unmatched. Germline assignment: CDR1 SGDLS and CDR2 YYNGEE.

The chain employs TRBV15 and TRBJ1-1; 10 bases map to TRBD1. The CDR3 loop spans 15 amino acids. Germline CDR1 LNHNV, CDR2 YYDKDF (reference sequence). With 5 bases clipped from V and 7 bases from J, the junction kept 10 bases outside the gene matches. For the CDR3, the DNA is TGTGCCACCAGCGACCGGGACAGGGGACTACATGAAGCTTTCTTT. This encodes CATSDRDRGLHEAFF.

The rearrangement joins TRBV5-1 to TRBJ1-2; D is perhaps TRBD1 (6 bases). The CDR3 is 15 residues long. Per the germline V gene, CDR1 is SGHRS and CDR2 is YFSETQ. The V end was cut by 4 bases, the J end by 8 bases, with 21 bases between. The CDR3 loop is CASSELANRVDGYTF. The DNA of the CDR3 is TGCGCCAGCAGCGAGCTTGCTAACAGGGTGGACGGCTACACCTTC.

The chain carries TRBV5-4 and TRBJ2-7, with D tentatively TRBD1 (5 bases). This CDR3 contains 14 residues. V gave up 5 bases and J gave up 5 bases, with 17 bases separating them. Germline CDR1 SGHNT, CDR2 YYREEE (reference sequence). The CDR3 nucleotides read TGTGCCAGCAGTACAGGTGGACCTTCGAACGAGCAGTACTTC. Its translation: CASSTGGPSNEQYF.

The rearrangement uses TRBV11-2 and TRBJ2-7, with D tentatively TRBD1 or TRBD2 (6 bases each). The CDR3 is 15 amino acids. Looked up from germline, CDR1 is SGHAT and CDR2 is FQNNGV. Trimming took 1 base from V and 3 from J, leaving 13 bases between them. The CDR3: CASSLVRGGLYEQYF. CDR3 nucleotides: TGTGCCAGCAGCTTAGTACGTGGGGGGCTCTACGAGCAGTACTTC.

This chain connects TRBV7-2 to TRBJ1-2; D call uncertain. The CDR3 is 15 residues long. Germline V gene sequence: CDR1 SGHTA, CDR2 FQGNSA. V was trimmed by 0 bases and J by 6 bases, leaving 14 bases between them. The CDR3 DNA reads as TGTGCCAGCAGCTTAGCCATAGGGAATTTTGATGGCTACACCTTC. As protein: CASSLAIGNFDGYTF. Together with reference TRBV7-2 and TRBJ1-2, the CDR3 gives the full variable domain: GAGVSQSPSNKVTEKGKDVELRCDPISGHTALYWYRQSLGQGLEFLIYFQGNSAPDKSGLPSDRFSAERTGGSVSTLTIQRTQQEDSAVYLCASSLAIGNFDGYTFGSGTRLTVV.

The chain has TRBV18 and TRBJ2-5; no firm D call. The CDR3 covers 12 residues. Trimming took 2 bases from V and 3 from J, leaving 4 bases between them. The germline gives CDR1 KGHSH, CDR2 LQKENI. CDR3 nucleotides: TGTGCCAGCTCACCAGGGGAAGAGACCCAGTACTTC. Its translation: CASSPGEETQYF.

This clone came up a few times. The chain is built from TRBV20-1 and TRBJ1-1; D possibly corresponds to TRBD1 (6 bases). The CDR3 consists of 11 residues. Germline loops: CDR1 DFQATT, CDR2 SNEGSKA (reference sequence). The chain's CDR3 is CRKGQPTEAFF. Written as DNA, the CDR3 is TGCAGGAAAGGACAGCCCACTGAAGCTTTCTTT.

The table lists this clone with a count of one. The chain has TRBV11-3 and TRBJ2-2; TRBD1 matches at 8 bases. V trimming: 0 bases; J trimming: 3 bases; junction bases outside the gene matches: 6. This CDR3 has 17 amino acids. Germline CDR1 reads SGHNT; CDR2 reads YENEEA. DNA for the CDR3: TGTGCCAGCAGCTTAGATCTACGGACAGGGTACACCGGGGAGCTGTTTTTT. Amino acids: CASSLDLRTGYTGELFF.

The V gene is TRBV5-1, the J gene TRBJ1-1, with 7 bases identical to TRBD1. Unmatched junction bases numbered 10, after V lost 4 bases and J lost 7 bases. Per germline, CDR1 SGHRS and CDR2 YFSETQ. This CDR3 contains 14 residues. CDR3 nucleotides: TGCGCCAGCAGCCCTACCAACCGGGACAGTGAAGCTTTCTTT. Translating gives CASSPTNRDSEAFF.

This chain links TRBV7-2 with TRBJ2-5; possibly TRBD2 for D (6 bases). Germline CDR1 reads SGHTA; CDR2 reads FQGNSA. The CDR3 totals 14 residues. Trimming pared 4 bases from V and 4 bases from J, leaving 13 bases between. The DNA for the CDR3 is TGTGCCAGCAGCTCAAGGCTAGCGCGAGAGACCCAGTACTTC. As protein: CASSSRLARETQYF. The whole variable domain, filled in from reference TRBV7-2 and TRBJ2-5, reads GAGVSQSPSNKVTEKGKDVELRCDPISGHTALYWYRQSLGQGLEFLIYFQGNSAPDKSGLPSDRFSAERTGGSVSTLTIQRTQQEDSAVYLCASSSRLARETQYFGPGTRLLVL.

The V and J genes are TRBV28 and TRBJ2-7; perhaps TRBD2 as D (5 bases). The CDR3 consists of 12 residues. V was cut by 6 bases and J by 3 bases, with 9 bases left in between. The germline gives CDR1 MDHEN, CDR2 SYDVKM. Written as DNA, the CDR3 is TGTGCCAGCAGACGCCGGGGCTACGAGCAGTACTTC. Residues: CASRRRGYEQYF.

The genes are TRBV25-1 and TRBJ1-1; the D gene is possibly TRBD1 (5 bases). Germline CDR1 reads MGHDK; CDR2 reads SYGVNS. The V end was cut by 7 bases, the J end by 8 bases, with 11 bases between. This CDR3 comprises 11 residues. The CDR3 nucleotides read TGTGCCAGCAAGGCAGGGCTGGAAGCTTTCTTT. Translating gives CASKAGLEAFF.

The chain links TRBV2 to TRBJ2-2, with D unclear. Germline-derived CDR1 and CDR2 are SNHLY and FYNNEI. CDR3 length: 14 amino acids. With 10 bases removed from V and 5 bases from J, the gap between germline ends came to 17 bases. The CDR3 bases are TGTGCCAATGCACGGTCCCCCTTGACCGGGGAGCTGTTTTTT. Its translation is CANARSPLTGELFF.

The chain employs TRBV6-2 or TRBV6-3 and TRBJ1-2; D is ambiguous. Germline CDR1 reads MNHEY; CDR2 reads SVGEGT. The V end was cut by 0 bases, the J end by 9 bases, with 14 bases between. The CDR3 consists of 14 residues. CDR3: CASSYSGPYPCYTF. The CDR3 nucleotides read TGTGCCAGCAGTTACTCGGGTCCATACCCATGCTACACCTTC.